Below, one T cell receptor beta chain is given with its context. Execution of the assay was at deep level. The authors split each subset's genomic DNA evenly across several immunoSEQ plates. Sorted subsets were amplified in replicate PCRs using 200 ng DNA, 30,000 to 35,000 T cell genomes. The table came from immunoSEQ multiplex PCR; TCRdb's copy has only in-frame clones and leaves some out. The repertoire holds around 1.6 million clones, with approximately 98% as singletons. This sample is part of a study of shared clonotypes between healthy human individuals. There are 17 residues in the CDR3. Trimming pared 1 base from V and 4 bases from J, leaving 17 bases between. The germline gives CDR1 SGHVS, CDR2 FNYEAQ.

The TCR was taken from a young man in good health. The specimen sequenced was naive CD4+ T cells sorted from blood. Subset here: CD45RA+ positively selected. J is TRBJ1-3 and V is TRBV7-6, with D tentatively TRBD1 (5 bases). The CDR3 protein is CASSLGARGALGNTIYF. The CDR3 DNA reads TGTGCCAGCAGCTTAGGAGCAAGGGGCGCGTTAGGAAACACCATATATTTT.